The 10 T cell receptor beta chains listed next were all sequenced from one sample in a study of T-cell reconstitution after alpha-beta-depleted transplantation in children (dated by TCRdb to between 2015 and 2016). The library came from PCR. TCRdb names Illumina HiSeq 2500 as the instrument used. TCR libraries were prepared with molecular barcoding, using unique molecular identifiers to normalize TCRbeta repertoire quantification. Clones were called with MiXCR by TCRdb after fastp trimmed the public reads at Q25, and only in-frame beta chains were retained. Each CDR3 protein appears once, grouped with its most common genes and DNA. A total of about 200,000 distinct CDR3 sequences appear in this sample, 5.5% to 7% of them only once. The ten largest clonotypes hold just over 5.5% of the sample. This specimen's treatment or condition label, per the study, means: allogeneic hematopoietic cell transplantation with graft depleted of TCRalphabeta T cells and CD19 B cells.

The sequenced sample was PBMCs, obtained before TCRalphabeta/CD19-depleted stem cell transplant. These receptors came from a boy younger than 10 with acute lymphoblastic leukemia, due to receive a stem cell transplant.

The sample holds many counts of this clonotype. The chain uses TRBV12-3 or TRBV12-4 and TRBJ2-3; 7 bases match TRBD1. The J segment lost 6 bases and the V segment lost 6 bases, leaving 9 bases of the junction unmatched. The length of the CDR3 is 14 residues. CDR3 coding DNA: TGTGCCAGCAGCCCTGGGACCAGGGGGGATACGCAGTATTTT. Translating it yields CASSPGTRGDTQYF.

In this sample, this clonotype turned up a few times. The chain links TRBV12-3 or TRBV12-4 to TRBJ2-7; no firm D call. The CDR3 length is 14 residues. V dropped 3 bases and J dropped 3 bases, with 12 bases sitting between them. CDR3: CASSLRPRDYEQYF. The DNA of the CDR3 is TGTGCCAGCAGTTTGAGGCCCCGTGACTACGAGCAGTACTTC.

This clonotype occurred many times. The V call is TRBV5-5, the J call TRBJ2-3; possibly TRBD1 for D (5 bases). Germline values: CDR1 SGHKS, CDR2 YYEKEE (reference sequence). Trimming removed 0 bases at V and 6 bases at J, with 11 bases between. This CDR3 is built from 14 residues. DNA for the CDR3: TGTGCCAGCAGCTTGGTCAGGGTATCGGATACGCAGTATTTT. Its translation: CASSLVRVSDTQYF.

This clonotype has a count of ten or more. The chain uses TRBV29-1 and TRBJ1-1; possible D gene TRBD1, 5 bases. Trimming stripped 7 bases from V and 2 bases from J, with 8 bases between. Germline assignment: CDR1 SQVTM and CDR2 ANQGSEA. The CDR3 is made up of 11 amino acids. The CDR3 loop reads CSGGVNTEAFF. The CDR3 DNA reads as TGCAGCGGGGGGGTCAACACTGAAGCTTTCTTT.

Ten or more counts support this clonotype. The rearrangement uses TRBV20-1 and TRBJ2-2, with 7 bases aligning to TRBD1. Germline CDR1 and CDR2: DFQATT and SNEGSKA (reference sequence). V trimming: 0 bases; J trimming: 4 bases; junction bases outside the gene matches: 11. This CDR3 region has 17 residues. CDR3 DNA: TGCAGTGCTAGAGACCCTACAGGGGCGGTTCTCACCGGGGAGCTGTTTTTT. It codes for CSARDPTGAVLTGELFF.

This clonotype was observed a handful of times. The chain links TRBV12-3 or TRBV12-4 to TRBJ2-7; D ambiguous. CDR3 length: 11 residues. Trimming removed 5 bases from V and 4 bases from J, with 6 bases in between. The CDR3, as DNA: TGTGCCAGCAGTCACCAATACGAGCAGTACTTC. It translates to CASSHQYEQYF.

At least ten counts were recorded for this clonotype. This chain connects TRBV7-9 to TRBJ2-2; D unresolved. The CDR3 has 14 amino acids. Germline values: CDR1 SEHNR, CDR2 FQNEAQ (reference sequence). Between the trimmed V and J ends, which lost 5 bases and 5 bases, there was a span of 12 bases. CDR3 region: CASSPHPRTGELFF. DNA for the CDR3: TGTGCCAGCAGCCCACATCCGCGGACCGGGGAGCTGTTTTTT.

Many counts were recorded for this clonotype. The genes are TRBV6-6 and TRBJ2-6, with unresolved D. Trimming pared 8 bases from V and 0 bases from J, leaving 17 bases between. This CDR3 is built from 17 residues. CDR1 and CDR2 (germline): MNHNY, SVGAGI (reference sequence). The CDR3 loop is CASVGPASDSGANVLTF. CDR3 nucleotide sequence: TGTGCCAGCGTCGGTCCAGCTTCGGACTCTGGGGCCAACGTCCTGACTTTC.

This clonotype was found many times. The chain joins TRBV7-9 to TRBJ2-7, with D uncertain. CDR3 size: 12 residues. The germline V and J ends were trimmed by 3 bases and 6 bases, with 9 bases remaining between them. Germline CDR1 and CDR2: SEHNR and FQNEAQ (reference sequence). In DNA, the CDR3 is TGTGCCAGCAGCTTTGTTGGTCCCGAGCAGTACTTC. Its translation is CASSFVGPEQYF.

A few counts support this clonotype. The CDR3 protein is CATSPAGELFF. Written as DNA, the CDR3 is TGTGCCACCAGTCCAGCCGGGGAGCTGTTTTTT. This rearrangement joins TRBV24-1 to TRBJ2-2; D call uncertain. Germline V gives CDR1 KGHDR, CDR2 SFDVKD. The V end lost 6 bases, the J end lost 6 bases, and 4 bases lay between the germline ends. The CDR3 is made up of 11 amino acids.